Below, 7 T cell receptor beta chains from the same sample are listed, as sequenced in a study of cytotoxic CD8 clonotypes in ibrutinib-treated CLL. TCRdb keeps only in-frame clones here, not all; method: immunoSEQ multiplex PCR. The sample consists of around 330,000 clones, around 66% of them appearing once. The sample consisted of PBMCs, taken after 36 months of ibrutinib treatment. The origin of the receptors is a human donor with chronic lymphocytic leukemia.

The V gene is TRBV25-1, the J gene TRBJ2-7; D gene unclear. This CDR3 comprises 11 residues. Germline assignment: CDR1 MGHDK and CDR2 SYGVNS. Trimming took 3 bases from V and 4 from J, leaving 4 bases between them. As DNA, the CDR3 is TGTGCCAGCAGTGATCTATACGAGCAGTACTTC. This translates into CASSDLYEQYF.

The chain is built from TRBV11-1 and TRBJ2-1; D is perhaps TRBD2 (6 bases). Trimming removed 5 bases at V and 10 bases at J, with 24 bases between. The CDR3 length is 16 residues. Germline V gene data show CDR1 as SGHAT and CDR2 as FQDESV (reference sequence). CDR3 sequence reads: CASSDHGTPGRGEQFF. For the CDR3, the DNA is TGTGCCAGCAGCGACCACGGGACTCCCGGTCGGGGCGAGCAGTTCTTC.

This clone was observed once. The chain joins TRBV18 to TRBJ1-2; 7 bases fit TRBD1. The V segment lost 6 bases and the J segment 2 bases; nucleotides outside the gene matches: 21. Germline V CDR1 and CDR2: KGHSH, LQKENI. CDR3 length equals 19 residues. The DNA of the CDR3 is TGTGCCAGCTCCCTCAAACGCGGGACAGAGAGAGCAGGAAACTATGGCTACACCTTC. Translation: CASSLKRGTERAGNYGYTF.

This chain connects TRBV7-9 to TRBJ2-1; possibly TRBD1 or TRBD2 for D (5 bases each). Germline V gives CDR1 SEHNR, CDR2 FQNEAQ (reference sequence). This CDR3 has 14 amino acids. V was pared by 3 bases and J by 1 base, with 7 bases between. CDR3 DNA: TGTGCCAGCAGCTTCAGGGAGTCCTACAATGAGCAGTTCTTC. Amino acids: CASSFRESYNEQFF.

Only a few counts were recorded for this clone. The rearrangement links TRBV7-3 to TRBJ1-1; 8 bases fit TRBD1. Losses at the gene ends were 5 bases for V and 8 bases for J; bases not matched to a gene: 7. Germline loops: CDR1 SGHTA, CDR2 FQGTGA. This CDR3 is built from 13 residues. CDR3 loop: CASSPDRGREAFF. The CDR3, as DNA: TGTGCCAGCAGCCCAGACAGGGGCCGGGAAGCTTTCTTT.

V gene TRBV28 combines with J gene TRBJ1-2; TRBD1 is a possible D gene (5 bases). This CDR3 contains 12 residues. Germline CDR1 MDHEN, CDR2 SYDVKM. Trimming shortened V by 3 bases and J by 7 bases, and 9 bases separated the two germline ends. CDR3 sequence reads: CASSLGQTGYTF. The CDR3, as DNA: TGTGCCAGCAGTTTGGGGCAGACTGGCTACACCTTC.

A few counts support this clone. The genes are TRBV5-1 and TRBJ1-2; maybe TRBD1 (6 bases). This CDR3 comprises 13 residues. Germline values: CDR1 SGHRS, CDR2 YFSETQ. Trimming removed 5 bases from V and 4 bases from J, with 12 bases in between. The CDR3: CASSRDTLYGYTF. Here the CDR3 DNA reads TGCGCCAGCAGTCGGGACACCCTCTATGGCTACACCTTC.